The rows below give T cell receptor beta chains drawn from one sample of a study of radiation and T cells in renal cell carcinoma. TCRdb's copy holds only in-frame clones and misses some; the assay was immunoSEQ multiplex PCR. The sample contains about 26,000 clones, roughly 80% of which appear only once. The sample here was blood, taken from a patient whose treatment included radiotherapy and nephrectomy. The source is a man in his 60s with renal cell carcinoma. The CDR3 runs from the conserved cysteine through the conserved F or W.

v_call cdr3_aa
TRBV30 CAWSKGPGGYTF
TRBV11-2 CASSIWGSYEQYF
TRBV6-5 CASRGQYTEAFF
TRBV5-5 CASSRRGETQYF
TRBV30 CAWSLSGTDTQYF
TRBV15 CATTQSSGNTIYF
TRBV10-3 CATQQGVSNQPQHF
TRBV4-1 CASSQGLAGPPTYEQYF
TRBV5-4 CASSLQGSGGNTIYF
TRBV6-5 CASSYVGGAANEQFF
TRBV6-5 CASTRGTGVQETQYF
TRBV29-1 CSVERPGTGNTIYF
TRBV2 CASSEAGGREAFF
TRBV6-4 CASSPTGRYGYTF
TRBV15 CATSRAVREGGTDTQYF
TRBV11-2 CASSIDRGTQYF
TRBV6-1 CASSEKTGGVSTEAFF
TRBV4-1 CASSQGLAADYEQYF